This T cell receptor beta chain was sequenced for a study of T cell changes during pregnancy in multiple sclerosis. Measured with immunoSEQ multiplex PCR; TCRdb has only the in-frame clones, and not every one. The sample lists about 40,000 clones; over 80% were seen once. Per germline, CDR1 MDHEN and CDR2 SYDVKM. CDR3 length: 16 residues. V lost 5 bases to trimming and J lost 4 bases; unmatched junction nucleotides: 6. Sequenced here: CD4+ T cells from peripheral blood mononuclear cells, sampled in the third trimester of pregnancy. The chain has TRBV28 and TRBJ2-5; TRBD2 matches at 14 bases. This receptor was obtained from a female donor in good health, enrolled as a control in a pregnancy study. As DNA, the CDR3 is TGTGCCAGCAGTAAGGGACTAGCGGGAGTTCGAGAGACCCAGTACTTC. This codes for CASSKGLAGVRETQYF.